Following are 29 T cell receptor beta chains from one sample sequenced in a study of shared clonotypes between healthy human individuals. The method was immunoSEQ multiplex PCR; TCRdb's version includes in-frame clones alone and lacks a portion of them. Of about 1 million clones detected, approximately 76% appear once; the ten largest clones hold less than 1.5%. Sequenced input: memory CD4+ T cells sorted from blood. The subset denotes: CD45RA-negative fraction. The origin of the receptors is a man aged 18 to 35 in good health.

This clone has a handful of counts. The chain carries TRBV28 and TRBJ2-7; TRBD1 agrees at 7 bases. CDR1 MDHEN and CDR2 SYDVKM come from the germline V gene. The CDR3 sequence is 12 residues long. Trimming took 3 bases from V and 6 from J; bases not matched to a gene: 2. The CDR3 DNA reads TGTGCCAGCAGTTTCCGACAGGGCGAGCAGTACTTC. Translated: CASSFRQGEQYF.

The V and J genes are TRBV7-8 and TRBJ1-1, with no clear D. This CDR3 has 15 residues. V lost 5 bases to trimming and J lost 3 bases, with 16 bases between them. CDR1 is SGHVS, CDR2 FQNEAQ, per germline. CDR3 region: CASSNRPGWDTEAFF. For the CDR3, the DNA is TGTGCCAGCAGCAACCGGCCCGGCTGGGACACTGAAGCTTTCTTT.

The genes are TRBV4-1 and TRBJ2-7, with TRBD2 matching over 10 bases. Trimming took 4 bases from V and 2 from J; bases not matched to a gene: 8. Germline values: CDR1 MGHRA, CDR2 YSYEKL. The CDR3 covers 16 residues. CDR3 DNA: TGCGCCAGCAGCCCCCCAGGGACTAGCGTAACCTACGAGCAGTACTTC. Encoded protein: CASSPPGTSVTYEQYF.

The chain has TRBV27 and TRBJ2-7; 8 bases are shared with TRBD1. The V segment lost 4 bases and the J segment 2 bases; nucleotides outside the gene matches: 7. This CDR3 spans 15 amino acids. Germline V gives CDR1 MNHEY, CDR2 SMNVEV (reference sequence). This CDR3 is CASSSGQGLTYEQYF. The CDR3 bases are TGTGCCAGCAGTTCTGGACAGGGCCTTACCTACGAGCAGTACTTC.

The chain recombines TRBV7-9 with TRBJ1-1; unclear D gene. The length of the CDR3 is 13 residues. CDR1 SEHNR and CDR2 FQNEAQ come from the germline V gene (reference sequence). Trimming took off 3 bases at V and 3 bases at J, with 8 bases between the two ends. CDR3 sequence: CASSFDKDTEAFF. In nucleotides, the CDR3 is TGTGCCAGCAGCTTCGACAAAGACACTGAAGCTTTCTTT.

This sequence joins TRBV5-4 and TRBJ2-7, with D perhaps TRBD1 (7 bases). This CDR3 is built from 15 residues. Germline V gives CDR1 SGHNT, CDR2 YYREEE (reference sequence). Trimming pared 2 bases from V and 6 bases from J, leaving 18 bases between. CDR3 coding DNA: TGTGCCAGCAGCTTCGGCGGGACCAACAGGGGCGAGCAGTACTTC. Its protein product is CASSFGGTNRGEQYF.

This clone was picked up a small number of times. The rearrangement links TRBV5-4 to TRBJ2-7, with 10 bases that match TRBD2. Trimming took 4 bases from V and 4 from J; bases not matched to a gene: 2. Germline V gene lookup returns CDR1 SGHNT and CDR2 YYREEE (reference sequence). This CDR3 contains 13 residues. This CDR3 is CASSRSGRYEQYF. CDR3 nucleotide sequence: TGTGCCAGCAGCCGTAGCGGGAGGTACGAGCAGTACTTC.

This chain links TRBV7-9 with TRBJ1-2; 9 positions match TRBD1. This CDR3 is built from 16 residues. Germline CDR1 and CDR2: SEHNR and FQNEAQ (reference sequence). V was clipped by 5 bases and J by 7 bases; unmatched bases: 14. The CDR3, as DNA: TGTGCCAGCAGCCCGGGACAGGGAAAAGAATTGGGTGGCTACACCTTC. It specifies CASSPGQGKELGGYTF.

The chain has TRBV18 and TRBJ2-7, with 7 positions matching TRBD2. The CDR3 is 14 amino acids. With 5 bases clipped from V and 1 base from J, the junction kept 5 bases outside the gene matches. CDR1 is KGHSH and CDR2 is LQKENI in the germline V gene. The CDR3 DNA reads TGTGCCAGCTCATCCAGGGAGGGGTCCTACGAGCAGTACTTC. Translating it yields CASSSREGSYEQYF. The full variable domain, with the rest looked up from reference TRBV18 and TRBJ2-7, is NAGVMQNPRHLVRRRGQEARLRCSPMKGHSHVYWYRQLPEEGLKFMVYLQKENIIDESGMPKERFSAEFPKEGPSILRIQQVVRGDSAAYFCASSSREGSYEQYFGPGTRLTVT.

This CDR3 reads CASSLSPHLASSYNEQFF. The CDR3 DNA reads TGTGCCAGCAGTTTATCCCCCCATCTAGCGTCATCCTACAATGAGCAGTTCTTC. The chain recombines TRBV27 with TRBJ2-1; D might be TRBD2 (6 bases). The CDR3 contains 18 residues. Germline-derived CDR1 and CDR2 are MNHEY and SMNVEV (reference sequence). The V end lost 0 bases, the J end lost 1 base, and 16 bases lay between the germline ends.

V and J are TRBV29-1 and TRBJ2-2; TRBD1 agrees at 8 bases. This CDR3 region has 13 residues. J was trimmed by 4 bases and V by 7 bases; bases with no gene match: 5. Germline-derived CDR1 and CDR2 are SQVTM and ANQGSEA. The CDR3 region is CSATGDGTGELFF. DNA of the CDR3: TGCAGCGCGACAGGGGACGGCACCGGGGAGCTGTTTTTT.

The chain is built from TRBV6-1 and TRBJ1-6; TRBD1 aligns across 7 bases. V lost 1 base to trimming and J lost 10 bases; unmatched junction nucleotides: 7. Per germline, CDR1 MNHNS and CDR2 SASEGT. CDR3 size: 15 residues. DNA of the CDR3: TGTGCCAGCAGTGAAGTGACAGGGTTTAGGTCACCCCTCCACTTT. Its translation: CASSEVTGFRSPLHF.

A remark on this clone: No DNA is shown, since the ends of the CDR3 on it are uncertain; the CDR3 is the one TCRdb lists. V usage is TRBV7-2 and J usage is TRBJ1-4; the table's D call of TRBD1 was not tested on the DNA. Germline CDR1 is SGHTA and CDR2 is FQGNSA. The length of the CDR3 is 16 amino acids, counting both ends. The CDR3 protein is CASSRGGFGTGNSKFF.

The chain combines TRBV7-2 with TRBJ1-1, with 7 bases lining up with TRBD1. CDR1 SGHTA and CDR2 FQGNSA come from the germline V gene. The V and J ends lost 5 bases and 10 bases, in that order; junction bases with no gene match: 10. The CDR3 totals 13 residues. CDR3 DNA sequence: TGTGCCAGCAGCACCAACAGGGGCTACCGAGCTTTCTTT. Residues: CASSTNRGYRAFF.

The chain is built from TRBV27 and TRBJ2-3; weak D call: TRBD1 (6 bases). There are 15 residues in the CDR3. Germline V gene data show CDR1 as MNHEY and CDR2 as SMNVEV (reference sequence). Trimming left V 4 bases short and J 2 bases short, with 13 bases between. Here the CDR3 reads CASSYRDPLTDTQYF. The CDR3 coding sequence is TGTGCCAGCAGTTACAGGGATCCGCTCACAGATACGCAGTATTTT.

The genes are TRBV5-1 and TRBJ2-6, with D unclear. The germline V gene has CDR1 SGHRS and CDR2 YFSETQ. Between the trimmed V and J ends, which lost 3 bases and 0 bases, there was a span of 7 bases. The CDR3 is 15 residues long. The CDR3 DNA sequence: TGCGCCAGCAGCTGGCCGGGCTCTGGGGCCAACGTCCTGACTTTC. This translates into CASSWPGSGANVLTF.

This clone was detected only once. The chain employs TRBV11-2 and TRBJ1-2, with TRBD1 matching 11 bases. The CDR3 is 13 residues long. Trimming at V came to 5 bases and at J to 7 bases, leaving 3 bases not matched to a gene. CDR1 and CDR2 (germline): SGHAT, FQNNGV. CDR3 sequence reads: CASSRTGGSGYTF. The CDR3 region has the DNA TGTGCCAGCAGCCGGACAGGGGGCAGTGGCTACACCTTC.

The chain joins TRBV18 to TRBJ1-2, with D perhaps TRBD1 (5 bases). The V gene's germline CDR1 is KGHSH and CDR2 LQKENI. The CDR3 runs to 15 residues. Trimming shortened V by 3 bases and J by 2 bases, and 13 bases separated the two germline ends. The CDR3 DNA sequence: TGTGCCAGCTCACCGCAGGGTAGTCCAAACTATGGCTACACCTTC. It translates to CASSPQGSPNYGYTF.

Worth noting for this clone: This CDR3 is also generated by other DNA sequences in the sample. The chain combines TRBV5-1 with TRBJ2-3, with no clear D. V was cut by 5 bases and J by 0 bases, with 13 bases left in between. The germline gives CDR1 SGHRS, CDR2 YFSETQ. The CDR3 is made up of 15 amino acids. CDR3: CASSLRASSTDTQYF. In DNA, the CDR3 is TGCGCCAGCAGTCTTCGAGCATCTAGCACAGATACGCAGTATTTT.

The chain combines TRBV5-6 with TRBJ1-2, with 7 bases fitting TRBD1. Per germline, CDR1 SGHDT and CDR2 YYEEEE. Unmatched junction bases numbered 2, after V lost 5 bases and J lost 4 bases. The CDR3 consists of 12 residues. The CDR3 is CASRRDSYGYTF. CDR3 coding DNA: TGTGCCAGCAGGCGGGACAGCTATGGCTACACCTTC.

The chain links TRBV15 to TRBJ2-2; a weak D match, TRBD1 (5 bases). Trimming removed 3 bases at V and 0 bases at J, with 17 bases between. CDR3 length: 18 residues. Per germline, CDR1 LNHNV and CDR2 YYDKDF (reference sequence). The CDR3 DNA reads TGTGCCACCAGCAGGGACACTATCCGACACACGAACACCGGGGAGCTGTTTTTT. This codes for CATSRDTIRHTNTGELFF.

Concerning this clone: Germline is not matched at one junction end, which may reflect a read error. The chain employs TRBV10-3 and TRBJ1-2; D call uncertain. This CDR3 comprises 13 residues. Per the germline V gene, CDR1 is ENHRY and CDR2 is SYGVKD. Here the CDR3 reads CAISEPGVDGHTF. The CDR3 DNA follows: TGTGCCATCAGTGAGCCGGGAGTCGATGGCCACACCTTC.

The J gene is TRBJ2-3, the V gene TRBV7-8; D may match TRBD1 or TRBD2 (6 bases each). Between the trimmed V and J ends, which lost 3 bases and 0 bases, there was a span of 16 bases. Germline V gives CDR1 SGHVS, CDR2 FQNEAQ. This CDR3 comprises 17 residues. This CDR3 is CASSFGRGPHSTDTQYF. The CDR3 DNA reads TGTGCCAGCAGCTTCGGACGGGGGCCACATAGCACAGATACGCAGTATTTT.

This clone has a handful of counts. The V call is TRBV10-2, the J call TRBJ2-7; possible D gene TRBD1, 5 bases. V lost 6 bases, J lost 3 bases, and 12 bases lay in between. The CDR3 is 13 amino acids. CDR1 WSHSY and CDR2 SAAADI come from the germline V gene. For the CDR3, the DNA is TGCGCCAGCAGAAATGGGGCAAACTACGAGCAGTACTTC. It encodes CASRNGANYEQYF.

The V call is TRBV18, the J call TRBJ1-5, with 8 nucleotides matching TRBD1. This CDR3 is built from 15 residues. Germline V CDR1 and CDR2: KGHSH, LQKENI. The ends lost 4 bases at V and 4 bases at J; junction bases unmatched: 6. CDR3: CASSQAGGRNQPQHF. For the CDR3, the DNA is TGTGCCAGCTCACAAGCAGGGGGCCGAAATCAGCCCCAGCATTTT.

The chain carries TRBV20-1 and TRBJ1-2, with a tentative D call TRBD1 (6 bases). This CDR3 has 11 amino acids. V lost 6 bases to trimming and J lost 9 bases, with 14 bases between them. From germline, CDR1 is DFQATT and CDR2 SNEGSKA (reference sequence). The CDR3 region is CSAKTGSSYTF. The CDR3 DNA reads TGCAGTGCAAAGACAGGTTCCAGCTACACCTTC.

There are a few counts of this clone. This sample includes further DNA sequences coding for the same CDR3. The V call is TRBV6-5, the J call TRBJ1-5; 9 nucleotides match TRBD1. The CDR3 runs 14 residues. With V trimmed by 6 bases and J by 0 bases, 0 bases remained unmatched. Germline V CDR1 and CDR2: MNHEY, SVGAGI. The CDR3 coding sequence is TGTGCCAGCAGGGGACAGGGTAGCAATCAGCCCCAGCATTTT. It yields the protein CASRGQGSNQPQHF.

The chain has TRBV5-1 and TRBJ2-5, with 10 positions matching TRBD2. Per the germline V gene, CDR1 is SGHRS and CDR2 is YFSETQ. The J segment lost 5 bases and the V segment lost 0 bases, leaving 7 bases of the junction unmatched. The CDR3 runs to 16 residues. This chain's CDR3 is CASSLGSGGALETQYF. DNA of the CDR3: TGCGCCAGCAGCTTGGGGAGCGGGGGGGCCTTGGAGACCCAGTACTTC.

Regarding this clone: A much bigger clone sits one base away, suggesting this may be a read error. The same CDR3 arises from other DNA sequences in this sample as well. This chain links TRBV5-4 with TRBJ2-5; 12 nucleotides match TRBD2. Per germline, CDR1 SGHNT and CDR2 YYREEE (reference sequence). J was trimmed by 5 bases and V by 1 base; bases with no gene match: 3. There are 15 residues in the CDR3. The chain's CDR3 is CASSLSSGGAETQYF. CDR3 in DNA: TGTGCCAGCAGCTTGTCTAGCGGGGGGGCGGAGACCCAGTACTTC.